The 4 T cell receptor beta chains below come from one sample, sequenced in a study of T cell responses to AZD1222 COVID-19 vaccine. Data came from immunoSEQ multiplex PCR; TCRdb stores just in-frame clones and leaves some out. The sample consists of approximately 120,000 clones, roughly nine tenths of them appearing once. The sequencing here drew on peripheral blood, taken on day 0 of AZD1222 vaccination. The source is an adult in good health.

The chain couples TRBV28 to TRBJ1-5, with D possibly being TRBD1 (5 bases). The CDR3 totals 15 residues. Germline V gives CDR1 MDHEN, CDR2 SYDVKM. V dropped 6 bases and J dropped 0 bases, with 12 bases sitting between them. The CDR3 here is CASSLGPYSNQPQHF. CDR3 DNA: TGTGCCAGCAGCCTGGGACCTTATAGCAATCAGCCCCAGCATTTT.

This chain joins TRBV6-5 and TRBJ2-7; 8 bases are a match to TRBD1. Germline lookup yields CDR1 MNHEY and CDR2 SVGAGI. With 1 base clipped from V and 5 bases from J, the junction kept 7 bases outside the gene matches. The CDR3 spans 15 residues. CDR3 in amino acids: CASSYYRQGKNEQYF. The CDR3, as DNA: TGTGCCAGCAGTTACTATCGACAGGGGAAAAACGAGCAGTACTTC.

The chain has TRBV7-6 and TRBJ2-5; 8 bases are a match to TRBD2. The CDR3 runs to 14 residues. V shed 10 bases, J shed 5 bases, and the junction held 12 bases outside the gene matches. CDR1 is SGHVS, CDR2 FNYEAQ, per germline. The CDR3 protein is CATSGGTGGETQYF. DNA of the CDR3: TGTGCCACTTCCGGGGGCACGGGAGGGGAGACCCAGTACTTC.

V usage is TRBV6-1 and J usage is TRBJ1-4; D remains ambiguous. The germline V gene encodes CDR1 MNHNS and CDR2 SASEGT. V lost 3 bases, J lost 11 bases, and 10 bases lay in between. There are 12 residues in the CDR3. The CDR3 DNA follows: TGTGCCAGCAGTGATTTGTCTAGGAAACTGTTTTTT. This codes for CASSDLSRKLFF.